Reported below is one TCR beta chain. Its cognate antigen is unknown. Each TRB cDNA library was prepared by 5' RACE (with UMI labels). TCRdb reanalyzed the 5' RACE reads, giving one entry per CDR3 protein sequence and no DNA. Its table lists about 24,000 distinct CDR3 sequences. A CD45RO-CCR7+CD27+CD95- phenotype identified naive CD8+ T cells. The sample is drawn from a study of CXCR3-negative and CXCR3-positive naive CD8 T cells. Study conclusions and caveats: Sequencing showed both naive subsets with comparably high diversity, and memory CD8+ cells much lower. With respect to TRBV-TRBJ usage, naive CXCR3-negative and CXCR3-positive cells were similar; memory differed.

Germline CDR1 and CDR2: SGHDT and YYEEEE. The CDR3 is 13 residues long. The sample consisted of naive CXCR3- CD8+ T cells from blood. Described subset: CD45RO-CCR7+CD27+CD95- naive CD8+ T cells lacking CXCR3 (TNR3-). The V and J genes are TRBV5-6 and TRBJ1-1; lacking DNA, the TRBD1 call made by TCRdb goes unchecked. The TCR comes from a human donor in good health. Some clones in this sample may be carry-over from other donors' samples. CDR3: CASSLAATGVAFF.